This TCR beta chain is drawn from a study of cytomegalovirus exposure and HLA in healthy donors. Findings and limits, study-wide: Reports showed the classifier diagnosing cytomegalovirus status with high specificity and sensitivity. It was about 150 TCR beta chains that were listed as cytomegalovirus-associated.

Using immunoSEQ multiplex PCR, the repertoire was profiled, and TCRdb retains in-frame clones only, with some absent. Among roughly 47,000 clones listed, under 95% were seen once. V lost 1 base to trimming and J lost 5 bases, with 8 bases between them. The CDR3 runs to 13 residues. CDR1 is SGHTA, CDR2 FQGNSA, per germline. Regarding this clone: Its antigen is currently unknown.

Specimen: PBMCs. The rearrangement links TRBV7-2 to TRBJ1-1; weak D call: TRBD1 (6 bases). The TCR comes from a woman aged 18-29 years in good health and CMV-seronegative. The CDR3 nucleotides are TGTGCCAGCAGCTTAGACAGGGAAACTGAAGCTTTCTTT. The encoded protein is CASSLDRETEAFF.